This is a list of T cell receptor beta chains from one sample in a study of long-term antiretroviral therapy in people with HIV. Assay used: immunoSEQ multiplex PCR; TCRdb lists only in-frame clones, some missing. The table lists some 40,000 clones, roughly 76% of them singletons, with over 4% in the top ten. The sequenced sample was unsorted PBMCs, obtained 1.5 years after starting antiretroviral therapy. The receptors shown here come from a young man with HIV. CDR3s include the opening cysteine and the closing phenylalanine or tryptophan. D genes are given only for firm matches. Size is stated for part of the rows, as once, few or many counts, or as a class when the clone is expanded.

TRBJ2-2 | NA | TRBV7-9 | NA | TGTGCCAGCAGCGCCCAGCTCAGAGGGGAGCTGTTTTTT | CASSAQLRGELFF
TRBJ1-5 | NA | TRBV19 | NA | TGTGCCAGTAGTATAGGTAATCAGCCCCAGCATTTT | CASSIGNQPQHF
TRBJ2-7 | NA | TRBV18 | NA | TGTGCCAGCTCACCCAACTTCTACGAGCAGTACTTC | CASSPNFYEQYF
TRBJ2-3 | TRBD1 | TRBV11-3 | NA | TGTGCCAGCAGCTCAGGGCACAGGGGGTTAACAGATACGCAGTATTTT | CASSSGHRGLTDTQYF
TRBJ2-1 | NA | TRBV5-1 | NA | TGCGCCAGCAGCTTGGTGGCCGGATACAATGAGCAGTTCTTC | CASSLVAGYNEQFF
TRBJ2-2 | TRBD1 | TRBV7-9 | NA | TGTGCCAGCAGCTTCTCATCTGGGACAGGAAGAACCGGGGAGCTGTTTTTT | CASSFSSGTGRTGELFF
TRBJ2-7 | NA | TRBV10-1 | NA | TGCGCCAGCAGTGATGGTCAGGGCACCTACGAGCAGTACTTC | CASSDGQGTYEQYF
TRBJ2-1 | TRBD2 | TRBV5-1 | NA | TGCGCCAGCAGCTGGTCGGGAGGGCCTATAAATGAGCAGTTCTTC | CASSWSGGPINEQFF
TRBJ2-7 | NA | TRBV19 | few | TGTGCCCCTAAGTTTTCGGGATCGCGAAGCTACGAGCAGTACTTC | CAPKFSGSRSYEQYF
TRBJ2-3 | NA | TRBV28 | NA | TGTGCCAGCAGTTTGCTTGGGGGGCAGGACGGCACAGATACGCAGTATTTT | CASSLLGGQDGTDTQYF